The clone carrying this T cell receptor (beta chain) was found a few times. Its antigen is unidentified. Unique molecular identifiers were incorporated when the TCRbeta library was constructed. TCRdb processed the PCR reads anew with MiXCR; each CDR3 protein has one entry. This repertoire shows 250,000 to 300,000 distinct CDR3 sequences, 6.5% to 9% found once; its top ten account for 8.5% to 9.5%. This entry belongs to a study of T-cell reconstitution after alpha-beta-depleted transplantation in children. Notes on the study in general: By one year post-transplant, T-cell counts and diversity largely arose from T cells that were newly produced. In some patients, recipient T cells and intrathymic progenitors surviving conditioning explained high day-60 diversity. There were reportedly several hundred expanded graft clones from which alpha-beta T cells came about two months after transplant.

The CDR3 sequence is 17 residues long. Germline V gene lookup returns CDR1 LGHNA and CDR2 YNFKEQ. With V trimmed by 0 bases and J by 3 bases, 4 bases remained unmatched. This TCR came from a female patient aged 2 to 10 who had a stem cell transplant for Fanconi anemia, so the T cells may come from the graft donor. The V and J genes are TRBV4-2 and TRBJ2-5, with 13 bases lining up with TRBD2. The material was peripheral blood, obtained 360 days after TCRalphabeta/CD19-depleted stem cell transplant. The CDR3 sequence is CASSQDITSGGEETQYF. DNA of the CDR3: TGTGCCAGCAGCCAAGATATCACTAGCGGGGGGGAAGAGACCCAGTACTTC.